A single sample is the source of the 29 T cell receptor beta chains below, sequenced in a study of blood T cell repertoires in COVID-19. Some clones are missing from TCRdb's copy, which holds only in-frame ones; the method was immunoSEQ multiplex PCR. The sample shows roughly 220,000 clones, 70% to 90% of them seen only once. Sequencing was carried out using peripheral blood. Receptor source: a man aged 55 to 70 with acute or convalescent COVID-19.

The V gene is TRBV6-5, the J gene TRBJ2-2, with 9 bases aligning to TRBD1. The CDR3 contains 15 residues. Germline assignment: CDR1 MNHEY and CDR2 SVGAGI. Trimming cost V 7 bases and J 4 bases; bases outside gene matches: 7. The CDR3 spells CASTLDRGSTGELFF. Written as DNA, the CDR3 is TGTGCCAGCACCTTAGACAGGGGGAGCACCGGGGAGCTGTTTTTT.

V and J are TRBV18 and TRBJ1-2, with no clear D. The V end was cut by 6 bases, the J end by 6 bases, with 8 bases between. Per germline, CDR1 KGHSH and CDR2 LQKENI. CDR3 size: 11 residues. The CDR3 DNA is TGTGCCAGCTCCACTAGCGATGGCTACACCTTC. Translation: CASSTSDGYTF.

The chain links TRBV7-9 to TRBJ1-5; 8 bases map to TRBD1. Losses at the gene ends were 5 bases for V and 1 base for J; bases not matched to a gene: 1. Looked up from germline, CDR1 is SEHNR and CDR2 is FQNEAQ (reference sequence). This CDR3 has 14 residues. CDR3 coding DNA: TGTGCCAGCAGCCGGACAGGGAGCAATCAGCCCCAGCATTTT. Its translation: CASSRTGSNQPQHF.

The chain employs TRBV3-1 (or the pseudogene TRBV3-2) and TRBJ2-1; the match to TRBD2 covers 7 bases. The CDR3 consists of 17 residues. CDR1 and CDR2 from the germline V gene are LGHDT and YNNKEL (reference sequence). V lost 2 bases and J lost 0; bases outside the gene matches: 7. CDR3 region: CASSQPAGLSSYNEQFF. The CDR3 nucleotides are TGTGCCAGCAGCCAACCAGCGGGGTTGAGCTCCTACAATGAGCAGTTCTTC.

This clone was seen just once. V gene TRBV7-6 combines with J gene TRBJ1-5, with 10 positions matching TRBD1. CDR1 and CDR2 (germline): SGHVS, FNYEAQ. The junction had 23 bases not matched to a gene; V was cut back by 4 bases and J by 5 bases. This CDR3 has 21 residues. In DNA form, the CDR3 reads TGTGCCAGCAGCTCCGGACAGGGGGGCAGTCCCGGCAAAAGCGTGGATCAGCCCCAGCATTTT. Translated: CASSSGQGGSPGKSVDQPQHF.

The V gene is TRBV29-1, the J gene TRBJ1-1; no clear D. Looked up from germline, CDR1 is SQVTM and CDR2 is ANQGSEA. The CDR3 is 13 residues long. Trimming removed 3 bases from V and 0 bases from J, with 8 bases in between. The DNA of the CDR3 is TGCAGCGTTGATACATCCCTGAACACTGAAGCTTTCTTT. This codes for CSVDTSLNTEAFF.

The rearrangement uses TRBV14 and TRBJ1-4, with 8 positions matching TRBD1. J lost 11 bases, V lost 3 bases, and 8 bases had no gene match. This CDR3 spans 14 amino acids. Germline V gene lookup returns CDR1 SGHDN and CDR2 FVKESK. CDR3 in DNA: TGTGCCAGCAGCCAGTTTGGACAGGGCGGGAAACTGTTTTTT. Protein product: CASSQFGQGGKLFF.

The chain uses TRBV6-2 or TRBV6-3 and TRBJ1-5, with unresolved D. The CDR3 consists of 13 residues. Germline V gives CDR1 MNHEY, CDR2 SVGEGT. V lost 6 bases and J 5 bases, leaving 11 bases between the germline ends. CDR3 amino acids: CASSGRRDQPQHF. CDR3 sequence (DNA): TGTGCCAGCAGCGGGCGGAGGGATCAGCCCCAGCATTTT.

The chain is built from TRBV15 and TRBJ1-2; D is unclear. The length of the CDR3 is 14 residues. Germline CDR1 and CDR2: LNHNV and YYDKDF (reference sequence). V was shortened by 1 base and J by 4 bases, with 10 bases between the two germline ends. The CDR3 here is CATSRVQPVYGYTF. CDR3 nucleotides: TGTGCCACCAGCAGAGTACAGCCCGTCTATGGCTACACCTTC.

The CDR3 sequence: CASSLAGRGAGNEQFF. The CDR3 region has the DNA TGCGCCAGCAGCTTGGCCGGGAGGGGGGCAGGCAATGAGCAGTTCTTC. The chain combines TRBV5-1 with TRBJ2-1, with TRBD2 identical over 8 bases. CDR3 size: 16 residues. Germline V gives CDR1 SGHRS, CDR2 YFSETQ. The V segment lost 0 bases and the J segment 6 bases; nucleotides outside the gene matches: 8.

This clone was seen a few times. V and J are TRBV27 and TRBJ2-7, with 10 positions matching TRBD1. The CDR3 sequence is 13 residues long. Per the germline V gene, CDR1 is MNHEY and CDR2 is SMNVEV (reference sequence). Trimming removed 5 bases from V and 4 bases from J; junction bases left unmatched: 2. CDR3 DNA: TGTGCCAGCAGTCGGACAGGGGGATACGAGCAGTACTTC. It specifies CASSRTGGYEQYF.

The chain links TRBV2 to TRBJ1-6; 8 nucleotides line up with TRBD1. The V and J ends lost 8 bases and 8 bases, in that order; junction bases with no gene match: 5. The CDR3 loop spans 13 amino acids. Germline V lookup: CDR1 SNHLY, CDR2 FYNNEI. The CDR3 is CASAGGEDSPLHF. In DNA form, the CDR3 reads TGTGCCAGCGCAGGGGGCGAGGATTCACCCCTCCACTTT.

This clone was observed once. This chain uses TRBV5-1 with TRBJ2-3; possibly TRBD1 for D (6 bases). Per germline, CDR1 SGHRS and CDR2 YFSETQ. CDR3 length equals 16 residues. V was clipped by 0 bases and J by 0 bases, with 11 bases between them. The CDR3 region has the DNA TGCGCCAGCAGCTTGGCGGCAGGGGTTAGCACAGATACGCAGTATTTT. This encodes CASSLAAGVSTDTQYF.

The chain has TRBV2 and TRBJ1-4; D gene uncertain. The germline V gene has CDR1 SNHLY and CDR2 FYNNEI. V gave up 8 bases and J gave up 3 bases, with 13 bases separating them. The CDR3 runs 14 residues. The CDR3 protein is CASSRGQPNEKLFF. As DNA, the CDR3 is TGTGCCAGCTCAAGAGGGCAACCTAATGAAAAACTGTTTTTT.

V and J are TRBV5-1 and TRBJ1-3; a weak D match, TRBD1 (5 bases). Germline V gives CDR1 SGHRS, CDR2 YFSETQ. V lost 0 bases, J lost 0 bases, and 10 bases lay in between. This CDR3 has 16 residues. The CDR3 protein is CASSLVTGASGNTIYF. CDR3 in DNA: TGCGCCAGCAGCTTGGTAACAGGCGCCTCTGGAAACACCATATATTTT.

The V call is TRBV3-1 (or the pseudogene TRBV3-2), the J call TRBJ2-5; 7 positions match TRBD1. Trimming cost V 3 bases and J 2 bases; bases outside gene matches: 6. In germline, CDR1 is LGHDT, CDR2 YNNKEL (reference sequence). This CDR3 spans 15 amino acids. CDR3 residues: CASSHLGTAQETQYF. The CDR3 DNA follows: TGTGCCAGCAGCCACCTCGGGACAGCACAAGAGACCCAGTACTTC.

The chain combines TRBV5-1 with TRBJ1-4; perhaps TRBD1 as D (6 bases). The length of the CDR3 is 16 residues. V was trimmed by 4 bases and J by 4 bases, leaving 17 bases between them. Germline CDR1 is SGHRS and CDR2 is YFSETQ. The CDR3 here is CASSPGGGAGNEKLFF. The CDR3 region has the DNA TGCGCCAGCAGCCCTGGGGGGGGCGCGGGTAATGAAAAACTGTTTTTT.

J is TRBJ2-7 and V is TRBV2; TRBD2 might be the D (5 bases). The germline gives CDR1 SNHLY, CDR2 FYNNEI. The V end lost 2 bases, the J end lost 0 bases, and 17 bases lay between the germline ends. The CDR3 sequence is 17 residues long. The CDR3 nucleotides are TGTGCCAGCAGTGAACCCAGAGGGCCCAACCACTCCTACGAGCAGTACTTC. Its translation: CASSEPRGPNHSYEQYF.

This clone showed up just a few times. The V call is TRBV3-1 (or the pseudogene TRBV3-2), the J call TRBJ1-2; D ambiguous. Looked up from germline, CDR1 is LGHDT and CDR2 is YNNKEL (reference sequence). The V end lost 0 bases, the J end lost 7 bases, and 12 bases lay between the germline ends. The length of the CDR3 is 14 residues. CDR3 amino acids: CASSQDFSEIGYTF. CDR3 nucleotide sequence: TGTGCCAGCAGCCAAGATTTCAGCGAAATTGGCTACACCTTC.

Here the CDR3 DNA reads TGTGCCAGCTCACCCCCGATGGGGACAGACTATGGCTACACCTTC. This gives the protein CASSPPMGTDYGYTF. V gene TRBV18 combines with J gene TRBJ1-2; 7 nucleotides line up with TRBD1. The CDR3 spans 15 residues. CDR1 KGHSH and CDR2 LQKENI come from the germline V gene. With 3 bases clipped from V and 3 bases from J, the junction kept 7 bases outside the gene matches.

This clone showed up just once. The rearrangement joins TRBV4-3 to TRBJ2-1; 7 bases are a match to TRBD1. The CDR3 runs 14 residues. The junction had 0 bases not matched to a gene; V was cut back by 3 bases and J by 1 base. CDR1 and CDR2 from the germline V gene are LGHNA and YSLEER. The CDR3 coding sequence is TGCGCCAGCAGCCAGGGACAGTCCTACAATGAGCAGTTCTTC. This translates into CASSQGQSYNEQFF.

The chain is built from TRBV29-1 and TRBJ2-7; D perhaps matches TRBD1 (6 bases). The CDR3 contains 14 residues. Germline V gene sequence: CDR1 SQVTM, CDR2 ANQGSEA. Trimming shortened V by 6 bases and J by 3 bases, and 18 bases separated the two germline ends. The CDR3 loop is CSVALRDTIYEQYF. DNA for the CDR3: TGCAGCGTGGCCCTCCGGGACACTATCTACGAGCAGTACTTC.

The CDR3 nucleotides read TGTGCCAGCAGACCGAGAACCGAGCTGTTTTTT. It encodes CASRPRTELFF. The genes are TRBV5-4 and TRBJ2-2; D unclear. The CDR3 is made up of 11 amino acids. In germline, CDR1 is SGHNT, CDR2 YYREEE (reference sequence). V dropped 5 bases and J dropped 11 bases, with 10 bases sitting between them.

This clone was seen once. As DNA, the CDR3 is TGCGCCAGCAGCTTGGGCAAACAGGGCTATGGCTACACCTTC. Protein: CASSLGKQGYGYTF. This sequence joins TRBV5-1 and TRBJ1-2; perhaps TRBD1 as D (6 bases). The CDR3 is 14 amino acids. The germline gives CDR1 SGHRS, CDR2 YFSETQ. Deletions cut 0 bases from V and 4 bases from J, with 10 bases between. The full variable domain, its missing parts supplied by reference TRBV5-1 and TRBJ1-2, is KAGVTQTPRYLIKTRGQQVTLSCSPISGHRSVSWYQQTPGQGLQFLFEYFSETQRNKGNFPGRFSGRQFSNSRSEMNVSTLELGDSALYLCASSLGKQGYGYTFGSGTRLTVV.

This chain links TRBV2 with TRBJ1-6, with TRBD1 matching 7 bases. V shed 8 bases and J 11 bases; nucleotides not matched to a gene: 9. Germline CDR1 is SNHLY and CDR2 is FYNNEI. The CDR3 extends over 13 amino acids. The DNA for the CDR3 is TGTGCCAGCGACGACAGGGTCAGTCCACCCCTCCACTTT. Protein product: CASDDRVSPPLHF.

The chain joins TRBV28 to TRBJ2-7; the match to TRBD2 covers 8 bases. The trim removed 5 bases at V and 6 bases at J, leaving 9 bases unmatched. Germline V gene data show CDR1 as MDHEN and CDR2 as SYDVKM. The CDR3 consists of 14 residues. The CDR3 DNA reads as TGTGCCAGCAGTCCAGCCCGGGGGGGCAGCGAGCAGTACTTC. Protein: CASSPARGGSEQYF.

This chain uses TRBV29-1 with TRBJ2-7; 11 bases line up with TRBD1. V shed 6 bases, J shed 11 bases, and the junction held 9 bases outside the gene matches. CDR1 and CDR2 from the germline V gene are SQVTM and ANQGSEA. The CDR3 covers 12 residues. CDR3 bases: TGCAGCGTCGATAGAGCGGGACAGGGGGAGTACTTC. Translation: CSVDRAGQGEYF.

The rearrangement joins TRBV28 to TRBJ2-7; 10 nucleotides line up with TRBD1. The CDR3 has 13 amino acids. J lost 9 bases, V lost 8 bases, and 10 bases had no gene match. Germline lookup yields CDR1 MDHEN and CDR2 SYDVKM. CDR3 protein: CASSPSGTGVQYF. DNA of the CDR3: TGTGCCAGCTCCCCGAGTGGGACAGGGGTGCAGTACTTC.

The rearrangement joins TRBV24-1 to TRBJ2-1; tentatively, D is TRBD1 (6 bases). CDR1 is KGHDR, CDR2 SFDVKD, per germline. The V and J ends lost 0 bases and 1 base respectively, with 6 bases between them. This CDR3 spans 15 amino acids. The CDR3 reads CATSDLQGSYNEQFF. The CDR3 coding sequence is TGTGCCACCAGTGATTTGCAGGGGTCCTACAATGAGCAGTTCTTC.